The present entry profiles one T cell receptor beta chain with its context. No antigen is known for it. Primers included in the PCR were 60 Vbeta and 13 Jbeta primers. TCRdb keeps only in-frame clones here, not all; method: immunoSEQ multiplex PCR. The sample lists 150,000 or so clones, around 77% seen once, with about 1.6% in the top ten. The CDR3 consists of 15 residues. V dropped 7 bases and J dropped 5; count of bases not matched to a gene: 13. Looked up from germline, CDR1 is SGHAT and CDR2 is FQNNGV. This entry comes from a study of cytomegalovirus exposure and HLA in healthy donors. Study-level results: TCR beta chain V- and J-gene trimming was linked, in a later analysis, to a missense variant in DCLRE1C. Many donors shared some public TCRs, even though most TCR sequences were rare. Three CMV-associated chains proved CMV antigen-specific in vitro. Reportedly, cytomegalovirus status was diagnosed with high sensitivity and specificity.

V and J are TRBV11-2 and TRBJ2-5; 7 nucleotides match TRBD2. The sequenced material came from PBMCs. The clonotype comes from a man aged 40-55 years in good health and CMV-seronegative. CDR3 DNA sequence: TGTGCCAGCACCTCCGCCGGGGGGTTGTGGGAGACCCAGTACTTC. Translating it yields CASTSAGGLWETQYF.